This TCR beta chain came from a study of blood T cells in healthy people across ages (dated by TCRdb to about 2015). Notes on the research overall: In model experiments, template switching captured about one uniquely barcoded TCR beta cDNA molecule for every two T cells. To avoid experimental bias, donors of different ages were distributed randomly across sequencing lanes. Two additional independent replicas of 1 million unique cDNA reads from the same blood draw were analyzed for two donors (one aged 18 to 29 and one aged 80 or older). The donors were divided into four age groups: young (average around 17 years), middle-aged (almost 40), aged (roughly 66) and long-lived (roughly 82). Using deep sequencing normalized with unique cDNA molecular identifiers, the study measured how TCR beta repertoire diversity changes with age.

CDR3 length: 15 amino acids, cysteine to phenylalanine. Only CDR3 DNA is held: 45 bases, read in frame from base 1. CDR1 and CDR2 are read off the germline V gene (reference sequence) as LNHNV and YYDKDF. The junction carries 8 bases between V and J, which are trimmed by 1 base and 2 bases respectively. The library was prepared using 5' RACE. Sequencing instrument: Illumina HiSeq 2500. A second PCR of about 7 to 12 cycles was run with a J-beta primer mix and a sample-barcoded 5' primer. A unique molecular identifier was introduced onto each TCR beta cDNA molecule by a template-switch 5' adaptor carrying 12 random nucleotides. Each sample yielded at least 3 million CDR3-containing paired-end reads. All of the RNA was converted into first-strand cDNA using the Mint cDNA synthesis kit, with a TRBC-specific oligonucleotide serving as the primer. After uracil-DNA glycosylase treatment, a first 18-cycle PCR used universal primers M1SS and BC2_uni_R on all cDNA. Turning to the authors' computational methods: For normalization, 1 million high-quality reads were randomly selected from each sample, with every read carrying a distinct molecular identifier. Instead of being binned into consensus sequences, reads that shared molecular identifiers were thrown out. MiTCR, set to a Q25 quality threshold and the strictest error-elimination algorithm, was used for CDR3 identification, clonotype clustering and error correction. A nonparametric unseen species model using Euler transformation provided a lower-bound estimate of total TCR beta diversity. TCRdb reworked the public reads: Q25 trimming with fastp, MiXCR clone assembly, productive beta chains retained. Every entry covers one CDR3 protein and lists the most common genes and DNA from its rows. For this entry, the V and J calls and clone size follow TCRdb and not the study's own pipeline. This sample comprises 1.5 million to 2 million distinct CDR3 sequences, about 50% of them detected only once. The top ten clonotypes cover 2.1% of the sample.

General findings and caveats noted by the study authors: The percentage of naive T cells measured by flow cytometry correlated strongly with observed TCR beta diversity. Estimates of total diversity based on one million sequenced T cells were considered lower bounds and underestimates. Bulk unsorted PBMC profiling prevented conclusive comparison of naive and antigen-experienced compartments. As age increased, observed TCR beta diversity per million T cells dropped in a roughly linear way, and a significant reduction was already evident by age roughly 36. Donor CMV infection status was unknown, potentially confounding age-related changes in expanded clonotypes. Compared with the aged group, the long-lived group had more naive CD4+ T cells, fewer expanded clones and increased TCR diversity, a pattern suggesting age selection.

Systemically healthy Caucasian individuals from Russia, some 38 in total and aged roughly 6 to 100 years, were included as donors. Each donor gave 9.5 to 10 milliliters of peripheral blood, drawn into EDTA-treated Vacutainer tubes. Ficoll-Paque density-gradient centrifugation was used to isolate PBMCs, with at least 7 million per sample. Trizol reagent was used to extract total RNA from the PBMCs, yielding at least 5.5 micrograms per sample. The percentages of naive CD45RAhigh/CD27high T cells were determined by flow cytometry on a PBMC aliquot from every donor. In regard to this clonotype: Its antigen has not been determined. No base qualities exist here, and no much larger clone lies one base off it.

This receptor chain uses TRBV15 and TRBJ1-4; tentative D gene TRBD1, with 5 bases matching. The receptor was derived from a woman aged 40 to 49 in good health. The sample comprised blood. The CDR3 loop reads CATSRVGGTNEKLFF. The DNA sequence reads TGTGCCACCAGCAGAGTCGGGGGTACTAATGAAAAACTGTTTTTT. The reference TRBV15 and TRBJ1-4 proteins fill in what lies around the CDR3, so the full variable domain reads DAMVIQNPRYQVTQFGKPVTLSCSQTLNHNVMYWYQQKSSQAPKLLFHYYDKDFNNEADTPDNFQSRRPNTSFCFLDIRSPGLGDTAMYLCATSRVGGTNEKLFFGSGTQLSVL.